This T cell receptor beta chain derives from a study of T-cell memory formation after mild COVID-19. Findings and caveats of the study: Contracting clones from day 15 to 85 had balanced CD4/CD8; later expanders favoured CD4+. Mostly located in CM and EM were contracting CD4+ clones, with contracting CD8+ clones located in EMRA. A subset of responding clones appeared in pre-infection memory, suggesting cross-reactive memory joined.

Germline CDR1 reads MNHEY; CDR2 reads SVGEGT. Trimming took 2 bases from V and 11 from J, leaving 18 bases between them. CDR3 length equals 14 residues. TCR alpha and TCR beta cDNA libraries carrying sample barcodes and UMIs were produced by 5'RACE using constant-segment primers. TCRdb passed the 5' RACE reads through MiXCR, listing each CDR3 protein once. The repertoire has under 400,000 distinct CDR3 sequences, 25% to 30% of them found once; the top ten carry roughly 14%. A remark on this clonotype: Antigen: not known.

The sequence was collected from an adult woman who had mild COVID-19 (a few samples of this study predate the infection). Cell type and time point are not known. The chain combines TRBV6-2 or TRBV6-3 with TRBJ1-1; possibly TRBD1 for D (6 bases). The specimen was PBMCs or a T cell subset sorted from them (not recorded which). This CDR3 is CASSYPPAQGYAFF. The CDR3 DNA sequence: TGTGCCAGCAGTTACCCCCCGGCACAGGGCTACGCTTTCTTT.